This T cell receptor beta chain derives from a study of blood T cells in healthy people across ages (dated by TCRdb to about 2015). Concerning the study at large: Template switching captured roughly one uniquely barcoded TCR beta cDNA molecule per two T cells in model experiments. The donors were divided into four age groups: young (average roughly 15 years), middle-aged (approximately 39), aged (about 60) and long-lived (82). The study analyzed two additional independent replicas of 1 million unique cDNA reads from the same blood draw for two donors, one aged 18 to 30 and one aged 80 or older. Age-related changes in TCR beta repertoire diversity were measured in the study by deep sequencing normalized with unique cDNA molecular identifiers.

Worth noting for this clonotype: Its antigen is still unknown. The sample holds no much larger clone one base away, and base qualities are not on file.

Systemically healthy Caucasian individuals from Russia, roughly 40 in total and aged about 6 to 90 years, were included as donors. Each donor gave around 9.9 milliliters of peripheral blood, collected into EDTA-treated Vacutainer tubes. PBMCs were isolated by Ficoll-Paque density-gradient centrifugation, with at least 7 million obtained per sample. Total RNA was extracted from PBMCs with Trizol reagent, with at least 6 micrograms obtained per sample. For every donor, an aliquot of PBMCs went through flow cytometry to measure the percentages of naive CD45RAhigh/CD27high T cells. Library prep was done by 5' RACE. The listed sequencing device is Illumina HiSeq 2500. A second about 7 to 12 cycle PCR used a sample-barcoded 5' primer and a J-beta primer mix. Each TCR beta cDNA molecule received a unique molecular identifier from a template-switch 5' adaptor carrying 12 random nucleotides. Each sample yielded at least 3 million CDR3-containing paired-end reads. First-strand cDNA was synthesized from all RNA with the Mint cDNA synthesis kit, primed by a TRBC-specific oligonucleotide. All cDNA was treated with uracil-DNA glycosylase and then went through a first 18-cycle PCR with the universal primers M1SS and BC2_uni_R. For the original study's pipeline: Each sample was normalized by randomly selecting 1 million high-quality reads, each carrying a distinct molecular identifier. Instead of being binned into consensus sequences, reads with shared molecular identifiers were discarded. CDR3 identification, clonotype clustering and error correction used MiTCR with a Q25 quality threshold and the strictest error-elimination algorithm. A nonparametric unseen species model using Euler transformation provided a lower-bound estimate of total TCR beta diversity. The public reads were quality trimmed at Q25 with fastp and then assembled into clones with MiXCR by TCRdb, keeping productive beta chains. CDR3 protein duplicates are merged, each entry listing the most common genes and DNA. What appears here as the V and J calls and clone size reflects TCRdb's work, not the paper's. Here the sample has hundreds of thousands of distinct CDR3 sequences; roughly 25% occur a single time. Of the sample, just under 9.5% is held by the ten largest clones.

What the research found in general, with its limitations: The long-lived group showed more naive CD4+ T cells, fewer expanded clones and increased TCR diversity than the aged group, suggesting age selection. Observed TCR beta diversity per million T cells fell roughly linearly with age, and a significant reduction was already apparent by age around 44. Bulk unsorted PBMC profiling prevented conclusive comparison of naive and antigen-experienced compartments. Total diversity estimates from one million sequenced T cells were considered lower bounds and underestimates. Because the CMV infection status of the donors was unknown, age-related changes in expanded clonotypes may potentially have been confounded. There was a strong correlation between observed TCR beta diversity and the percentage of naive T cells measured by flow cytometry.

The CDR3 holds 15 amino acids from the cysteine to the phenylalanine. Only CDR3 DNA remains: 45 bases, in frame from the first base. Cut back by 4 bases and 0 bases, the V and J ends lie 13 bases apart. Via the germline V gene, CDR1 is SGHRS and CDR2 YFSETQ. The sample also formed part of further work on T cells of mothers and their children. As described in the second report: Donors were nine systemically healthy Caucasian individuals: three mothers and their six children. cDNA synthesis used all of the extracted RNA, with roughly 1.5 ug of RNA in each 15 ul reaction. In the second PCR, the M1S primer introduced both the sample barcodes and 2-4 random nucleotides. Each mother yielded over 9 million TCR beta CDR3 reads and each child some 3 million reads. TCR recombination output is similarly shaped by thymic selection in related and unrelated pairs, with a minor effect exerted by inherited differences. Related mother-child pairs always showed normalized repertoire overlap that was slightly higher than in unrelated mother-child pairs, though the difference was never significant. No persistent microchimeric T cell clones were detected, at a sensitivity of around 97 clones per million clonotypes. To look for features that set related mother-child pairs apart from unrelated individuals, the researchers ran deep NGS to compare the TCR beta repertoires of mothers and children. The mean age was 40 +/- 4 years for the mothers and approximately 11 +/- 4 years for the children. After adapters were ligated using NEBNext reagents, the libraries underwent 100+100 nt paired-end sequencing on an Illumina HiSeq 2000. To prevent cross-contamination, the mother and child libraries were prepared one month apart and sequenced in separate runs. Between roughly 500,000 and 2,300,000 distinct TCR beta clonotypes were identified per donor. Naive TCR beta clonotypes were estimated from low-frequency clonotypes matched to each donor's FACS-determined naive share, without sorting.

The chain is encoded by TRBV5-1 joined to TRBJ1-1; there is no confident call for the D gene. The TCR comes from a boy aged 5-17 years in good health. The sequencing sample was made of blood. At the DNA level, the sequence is TGCGCCAGCAGCCCTCAGTTCGGACTGAACACTGAAGCTTTCTTT. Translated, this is CASSPQFGLNTEAFF.